This TCR beta chain emerged from a study of blood T cell repertoires in COVID-19. CDR1 is MDHEN, CDR2 SYDVKM, per germline. Trimming took 5 bases from V and 7 from J, leaving 23 bases between them. The CDR3 sequence is 16 residues long. Method: immunoSEQ multiplex PCR; TCRdb's copy keeps in-frame clones and lacks some. The sample has 300,000 or so clones, 91% seen once. Material: peripheral blood. The source is a woman aged 30 to 39 with COVID-19, enrolled during active disease. This chain uses TRBV28 with TRBJ1-2, with TRBD1 as a possible D gene (6 bases). The DNA for the CDR3 is TGTGCCAGCAGTCTCGGGTTGACAGGAGGCGGCGGTGGCTACACCTTC. Encoded protein: CASSLGLTGGGGGYTF.